These 15 T cell receptor beta chains were sequenced from one sample in a study of identical twins. Using its own MiXCR run on the 5' RACE reads, TCRdb lists one record per CDR3 protein. Of about 890,000 distinct CDR3 sequences in the sample, roughly 12% were seen once. This same sample was also part of a study on yellow fever vaccine responses in identical twins.

The sample was PBMCs. Every receptor here comes from a woman aged 18-29 years in good health.

This clonotype was recorded many times. CDR3 amino acids: CSARNVEAFF. In DNA, the CDR3 is TGCAGTGCTAGAAACGTGGAAGCTTTCTTT. The chain is built from TRBV20-1 and TRBJ1-1; no definite D call. Germline CDR1 reads DFQATT; CDR2 reads SNEGSKA (reference sequence). The germline V and J ends were trimmed by 2 bases and 8 bases, with 6 bases remaining between them. The CDR3 length is 10 residues.

In this sample, this clonotype turned up a few times. The rearrangement links TRBV20-1 to TRBJ2-2, with TRBD1 matching over 8 bases. Germline CDR1 is DFQATT and CDR2 is SNEGSKA (reference sequence). V shed 5 bases, J shed 4 bases, and the junction held 6 bases outside the gene matches. This CDR3 spans 14 amino acids. CDR3 in DNA: TGCAGTGCTCCCGACAGGGGCACCACCGGGGAGCTGTTTTTT. As protein: CSAPDRGTTGELFF.

This clonotype was seen more than once but under ten times. The chain has TRBV2 and TRBJ2-4; 13 positions agree with TRBD2. Germline CDR1 and CDR2: SNHLY and FYNNEI. This CDR3 contains 19 residues. V gave up 6 bases and J gave up 3 bases; unmatched junction bases: 14. The CDR3 DNA is TGTGCCAGCAGGGATCCGGGACTAGCGGGGTATGATGGCAAAAACATTCAGTACTTC. It encodes CASRDPGLAGYDGKNIQYF.

The J gene is TRBJ2-7, the V gene TRBV6-1; possible D gene TRBD1, 6 bases. V lost 7 bases and J 7 bases, leaving 17 bases between the germline ends. Germline V gene lookup returns CDR1 MNHNS and CDR2 SASEGT. There are 13 residues in the CDR3. The CDR3 DNA is TGTGCCAGCAAGGACAGATCTCCTAGGGAGCAGTACTTC. Encoded protein: CASKDRSPREQYF.

The chain employs TRBV7-8 and TRBJ2-3; no clear D gene. The V end lost 1 base, the J end lost 6 bases, and 11 bases lay between the germline ends. The CDR3 is made up of 14 amino acids. Germline loops: CDR1 SGHVS, CDR2 FQNEAQ. CDR3 nucleotide sequence: TGTGCCAGCAGCTTAGGCCAAAGTTCTGATACGCAGTATTTT. This translates into CASSLGQSSDTQYF.

There are many counts of this clonotype. The chain has TRBV10-3 and TRBJ1-5; D possibly corresponds to TRBD1 (5 bases). With 11 bases removed from V and 9 bases from J, the gap between germline ends came to 20 bases. This CDR3 region has 13 residues. Germline CDR1 is ENHRY and CDR2 is SYGVKD. This CDR3 reads CASRGEADRPQHF. The CDR3 region has the DNA TGTGCCTCCCGAGGGGAGGCCGATCGGCCCCAGCATTTT.

The chain carries TRBV10-3 and TRBJ2-1, with a tentative D call TRBD2 (5 bases). The CDR3 extends over 17 amino acids. CDR1 is ENHRY and CDR2 is SYGVKD in the germline V gene. V gave up 3 bases and J gave up 1 base, with 16 bases separating them. As DNA, the CDR3 is TGTGCCATCAGTGAAGTCCCAGTTCGGGGTTCCTACAATGAGCAGTTCTTC. Amino acid sequence: CAISEVPVRGSYNEQFF.

The rearrangement uses TRBV15 and TRBJ2-5; TRBD1 agrees at 7 bases. The CDR3 has 17 amino acids. Germline V gene data show CDR1 as LNHNV and CDR2 as YYDKDF (reference sequence). After removal of 0 bases from V and 3 bases from J, the junction contained 10 bases not matched to a gene. The CDR3 region has the DNA TGTGCCACCAGCAGAGAGACCGAGGGACAGCGAAAAGAGACCCAGTACTTC. As protein: CATSRETEGQRKETQYF.

This clonotype turned up a few times. The chain is built from TRBV20-1 and TRBJ1-5; 7 bases fit TRBD1. CDR3 length: 14 amino acids. V shed 3 bases and J 1 base; nucleotides not matched to a gene: 3. The V gene's germline CDR1 is DFQATT and CDR2 SNEGSKA (reference sequence). In DNA form, the CDR3 reads TGCAGTGCTAGGGTGACAGGGAGCAATCAGCCCCAGCATTTT. Protein sequence: CSARVTGSNQPQHF.

This clonotype was found a few times. J is TRBJ2-7 and V is TRBV7-9; tentative D call: TRBD1 (6 bases). V was clipped by 5 bases and J by 0 bases, with 14 bases between them. The CDR3 is made up of 15 amino acids. Germline V gene sequence: CDR1 SEHNR, CDR2 FQNEAQ (reference sequence). For the CDR3, the DNA is TGTGCCAGCAGCCTGACAGGCAGGGGCTCCTACGAGCAGTACTTC. It encodes CASSLTGRGSYEQYF.

The genes are TRBV7-7 and TRBJ2-2; no firm D call. The germline V and J ends were trimmed by 3 bases and 2 bases, with 7 bases remaining between them. Germline CDR1 and CDR2: SSHAT and FNYEAQ (reference sequence). The CDR3 loop spans 14 amino acids. As DNA, the CDR3 is TGTGCCAGCAGCTTTGGGATTAACACCGGGGAGCTGTTTTTT. Translated, it gives CASSFGINTGELFF.

This clonotype has ten or more counts. The rearrangement joins TRBV10-2 to TRBJ2-7; D remains unclear. Germline-derived CDR1 and CDR2 are WSHSY and SAAADI. Trimming took off 2 bases at V and 7 bases at J, with 9 bases between the two ends. The CDR3 sequence is 12 residues long. CDR3 nucleotide sequence: TGCGCCAGCAGTGAGGGTTTGGGGGAGCAGTACTTC. Encoded protein: CASSEGLGEQYF.

There are many counts of this clonotype. The chain has TRBV9 and TRBJ1-2; D unresolved. The CDR3 contains 15 residues. Germline V lookup: CDR1 SGDLS, CDR2 YYNGEE. V lost 0 bases, J lost 0 bases, and 9 bases lay in between. The CDR3 here is CASSVEVGANYGYTF. The CDR3 DNA reads as TGTGCCAGCAGCGTAGAGGTCGGAGCTAACTATGGCTACACCTTC.

The rearrangement joins TRBV20-1 to TRBJ2-1; 7 bases are a match to TRBD2. V lost 6 bases to trimming and J lost 5 bases; unmatched junction nucleotides: 7. The CDR3 has 13 residues. CDR1 is DFQATT and CDR2 is SNEGSKA in the germline V gene (reference sequence). CDR3 sequence: CSAPRGGDNEQFF. In nucleotides, the CDR3 is TGCAGTGCCCCGCGGGGAGGGGACAATGAGCAGTTCTTC.

This chain links TRBV3-1 with TRBJ2-1; 9 nucleotides align to TRBD2. Trimming removed 11 bases from V and 9 bases from J; junction bases left unmatched: 26. Germline CDR1 reads LGHDT; CDR2 reads YNNKEL (reference sequence). The CDR3 spans 18 residues. In nucleotides, the CDR3 is TGTGCCTGCTGCAAACCGGGACTAGCTCGTGGGAGGAGTGGTGAGCAGTTCTTC. Its protein product is CACCKPGLARGRSGEQFF.